This T cell receptor (beta chain) was recovered during a study of neurological immune-mediated disorders. Overall study findings and caveats: The study phylogenetically grouped the repertoires of 18 of 34 multiple sclerosis patients into one related-CDR3 cluster, a possible signature. With the multiple sclerosis repertoire cluster, none of the clinical or MRI features showed an association.

In this sample, this clonotype turned up many times. The antigen is unknown. By 5'RACE with 10-nucleotide random UMIs, the cDNA was made. From 15-18 subjects, over 180 million TCR-beta sequences were obtained in each sequencing run. A single record per CDR3 protein comes from TCRdb applying MiXCR to the 5' RACE reads. This repertoire shows about 48,000 distinct CDR3 sequences, under 2% found once; its top ten account for more than 2%. Source material: PBMCs. The TCR originated in a woman aged 35 to 49 with multiple sclerosis.

The CDR3 reads CASSLTGNQPQHF. CDR3 nucleotide sequence: TGTGCCAGCAGCCTGACGGGCAATCAGCCCCAGCATTTT. V is TRBV7-2 and J is TRBJ1-5; D gene unclear. Germline V lookup: CDR1 SGHTA, CDR2 FQGNSA. CDR3 size: 13 residues. V lost 5 bases to trimming and J lost 2 bases, with 7 bases between them.